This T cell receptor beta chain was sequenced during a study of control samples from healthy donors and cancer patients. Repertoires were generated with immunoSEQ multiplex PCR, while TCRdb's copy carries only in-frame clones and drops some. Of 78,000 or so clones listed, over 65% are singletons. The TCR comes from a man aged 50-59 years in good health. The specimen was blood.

This chain's CDR3 is CASSWGLAGDEQYF. Here the CDR3 DNA reads TGTGCCAGCAGCTGGGGGTTAGCGGGAGACGAGCAGTACTTC. The chain uses TRBV7-2 and TRBJ2-7; 9 bases agree with TRBD2. The germline CDR1 and CDR2 sequences are SGHTA and FQGNSA. With V trimmed by 4 bases and J by 5 bases, 6 bases remained unmatched. The CDR3 is 14 residues long.